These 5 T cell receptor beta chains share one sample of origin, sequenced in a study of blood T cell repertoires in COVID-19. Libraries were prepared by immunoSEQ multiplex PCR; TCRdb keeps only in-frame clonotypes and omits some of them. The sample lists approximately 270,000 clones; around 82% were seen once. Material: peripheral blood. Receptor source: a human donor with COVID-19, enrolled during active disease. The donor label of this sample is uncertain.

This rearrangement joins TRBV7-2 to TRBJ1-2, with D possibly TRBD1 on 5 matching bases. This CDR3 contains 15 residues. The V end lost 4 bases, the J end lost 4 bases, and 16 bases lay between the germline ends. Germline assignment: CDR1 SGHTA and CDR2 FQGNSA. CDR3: CASSSTQGLGYGYTF. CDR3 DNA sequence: TGTGCCAGCAGCTCTACCCAGGGATTGGGCTATGGCTACACCTTC.

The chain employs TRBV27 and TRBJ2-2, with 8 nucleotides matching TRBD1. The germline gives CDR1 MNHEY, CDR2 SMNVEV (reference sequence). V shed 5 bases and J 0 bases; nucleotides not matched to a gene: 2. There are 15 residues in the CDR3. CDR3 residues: CASSIQGANTGELFF. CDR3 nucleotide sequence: TGTGCCAGCAGTATACAGGGGGCGAACACCGGGGAGCTGTTTTTT.

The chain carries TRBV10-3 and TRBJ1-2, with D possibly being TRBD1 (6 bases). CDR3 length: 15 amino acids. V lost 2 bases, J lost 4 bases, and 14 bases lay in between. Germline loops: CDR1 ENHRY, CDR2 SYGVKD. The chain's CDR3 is CAISEPEGGAYGYTF. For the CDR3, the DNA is TGTGCCATCAGTGAGCCCGAGGGGGGGGCCTATGGCTACACCTTC.

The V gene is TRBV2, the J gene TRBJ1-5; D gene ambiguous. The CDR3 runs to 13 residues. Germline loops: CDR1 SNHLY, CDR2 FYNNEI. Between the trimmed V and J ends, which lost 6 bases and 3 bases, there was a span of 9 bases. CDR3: CASSPRLNQPQHF. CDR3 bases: TGTGCCAGCAGCCCGAGACTCAATCAGCCCCAGCATTTT.

The CDR3 DNA reads as TGTGCCAGCAGTTACTCTCGGGAGGTAGCGGGAGCAGATACGCAGTATTTT. It is translated as CASSYSREVAGADTQYF. The chain has TRBV6-2 or TRBV6-3 and TRBJ2-3, with TRBD2 matching over 9 bases. From germline, CDR1 is MNHEY and CDR2 SVGEGT. V was clipped by 0 bases and J by 4 bases; unmatched bases: 8. The CDR3 length is 17 residues.